Sequencing of this T cell receptor beta chain was carried out in a study of cytomegalovirus exposure and HLA in healthy donors (dated by TCRdb to about 2017). Concerning the study at large: An earlier analysis of more than 550 of the donors reported over 250 Gb of sequence data and 95 million to 120 million unique TCR beta sequences obtained from approximately 180 million T cells. Roughly 290 gigabases of sequencing data and approximately 91 million unique TCR sequences made up an early release that covered nearly 650 HLA-typed donors. The genetic ancestry cluster associated with self-reported Caucasian donors included approximately 85% of the roughly 410 genotyped donors. The study was designed to test whether signatures of past pathogen exposure could be identified by cataloging public T cell receptors. The study profiled the T cell repertoires of about 640 subjects by immunosequencing and related them to cytomegalovirus serostatus. A separate validation cohort of 100 to 150 different subjects was used in addition to the 666-subject first cohort. High-throughput TCR immunosequencing, statistical association of individual TCRs with disease status, and machine learning were combined to predict cytomegalovirus infection status. A later analysis re-analyzed previously published TCR beta repertoires from about 600 donors and added high-resolution HLA genotyping to study TCR occurrence patterns. The later analysis used no new phenotypic data to find candidate immune exposures, relying instead on TCR beta sequences and their occurrence across donors. An earlier analysis of 587 of the donors used high-throughput TCR beta sequencing to judge whether each TCR beta V gene segment behaved as functional or pseudogenic. Alongside the repertoire data, information on donor age, sex, ethnicity and CMV serostatus was compiled. Genome-wide SNP genotypes for about three fifths of the 666 donors were used in a later genetic analysis, which treated that subset as a discovery cohort. All discovery cohort repertoires had been generated using a single sequencing platform. Class I and class II HLA loci were covered by the typing at four-digit resolution. Typing coverage varied by locus: about 620-630 donors for A, B, C, DRB1 and DQB1; roughly 510 for DQA1; 606 for DPA1; under 490 for DPB1. Roughly 5 DR-DQ haplotypes were handled as single units for association and clustering because linkage in the cohort was strong. Across around 400 genotyped donors of the cohort, an average of approximately 240,000 unique TCR beta nucleotide sequences per donor were sequenced, and approximately 17% of those sequences were non-productive.

In the germline V gene, CDR1 corresponds to MNHNS and CDR2 to SASEGT. Here V drops 5 bases and J drops 7 bases, and the junction holds 6 bases not matched to any gene. From cysteine to phenylalanine, the CDR3 is 15 amino acids long. Left in the record is the CDR3 DNA by itself, 45 bases read in frame from the first base. In total, roughly 710 healthy bone marrow donors made up the cohort. At the time of sampling, every cohort member was nominally healthy, though immune exposures that went unrecorded were likely present. The donor tested CMV seronegative, placing the donor among the 350 or so seronegative members of the cohort. A peripheral blood sample was collected from each donor, and TCR beta sequencing was performed on peripheral blood mononuclear cells. Genomic DNA was extracted from the blood cell samples with the Qiagen DNeasy Blood Extraction Kit. As to this clone: There is no known antigen for this receptor. No base qualities exist here, and no much larger clone lies one base off it.

Library prep was done by the immunoSEQ multiplex PCR assay. A mixture of 60 forward primers for TCR Vbeta segments and 13 reverse primers for TCR Jbeta segments was used in the multiplex PCR. The CDR3 region of rearranged TCR beta genes was amplified from genomic DNA with a multiplex PCR assay. Amplified TCR beta libraries were sequenced as 87-base-pair reads on the Illumina HiSeq System. From the authors' description of their analysis: In a later analysis, tens of millions of unique TCR beta chains were counted across the roughly 700 repertoires, and around 11 million of these chains were shared by at least two donors. Raw reads were error-corrected and collapsed into unique sequences by a nearest-neighbor algorithm in which closely related sequences were merged to remove PCR and sequencing errors. V, D and J gene segments were assigned by aligning CDR3 sequences to IMGT reference sequences. For a sequence to be retained, a match of at least six nucleotides was required to both a V gene segment and a J gene segment. Rearrangements were classified as productive when the CDR3 lacked stop codons and remained in frame with V and J, and all other rearrangements were classified as non-productive. CDR3 was defined according to IMGT convention as the region running from the second conserved V-encoded cysteine to the conserved J-encoded phenylalanine. The earlier analysis of roughly 590 of the donors excluded sequences that lacked an unambiguous match to a single V gene segment. In an earlier analysis of 587 of the donors, V segments were called functional above 56.7% productive rearrangements and were called segregating when the between-donor standard deviation exceeded 5%. A statistical classification framework was developed to diagnose cytomegalovirus status using the catalog of TCR beta chain sequences. V and J gene assignment, in a later analysis, came from comparing TCR nucleotide sequences with IMGT/GENE-DB human TR gene sequences. A later analysis assigned CDR3 sequences and most-parsimonious VDJ recombination scenarios with the TCRdist pipeline. In a later analysis, each TCR beta chain was defined by its CDR3 amino acid sequence together with its V-gene family, and reads lacking a unique V-gene family were excluded. In a later analysis, approximately 590 highly shared, low-generation-probability nucleotide sequences were removed to address suspected cross-contamination and a sequencing artifact. In a later analysis, a clonal expansion index for each public chain was calculated from normalized within-repertoire ranks of inferred template counts. Generation probabilities in a later analysis came from a VDJ recombination model fitted to out-of-frame rearrangements, and those results were checked against IGoR. In a later analysis, TCR-TCR, TCR-HLA and TCR-CMV co-occurrence was scored with hypergeometric tests, and a repertoire-size bias correction was applied to TCR pairs. A later analysis estimated false discovery rates by permuting HLA or CMV assignments 20 times. A later analysis grouped co-occurring TCRs with DBSCAN, adding TCRdist sequence similarity when clustering within HLA-allele-positive subsets. For co-occurrence clustering, repertoires with fewer than 30,000 or more than 120,000 public chains were excluded, along with a handful of repertoires with anomalous nucleotide sharing. The immuneACCESS repertoire file appears here via TCRdb, limited to in-frame rearrangements. These files lack a portion of the clones; in checked studies, under half of the deficit traces to unresolved V genes, and the cause of the others is not known. V and J calls and clone size are copied from that table; D and trimming were computed from the DNA. The sample yields about 140,000 clones; roughly 79% were counted once. The top ten hold roughly 1.9% of the sample.

Here is what the overall study found, with its caveats: A later analysis associated 16,951 TCR beta sequences with specific HLA alleles at a false discovery rate of 0.05. The earlier analysis of 587 of the donors excluded roughly 17 rarely observed V segments, including chromosome 9 orphons, because counts were too low. A later genetic analysis associated a missense DCLRE1C variant with V-gene and J-gene trimming of TCR beta chains, and an independent cohort replicated the association. Roughly uniform sequencing depth across donors was assumed in presence/absence analyses, although this assumption may not hold. When HLA alleles, especially DR and DQ, strongly co-occurred, attributing TCR associations to individual alleles was difficult. For the cohort, immune exposure information was limited to CMV serostatus. In a later analysis, several top co-occurrence clusters were reported to appear linked to parvovirus B19, influenza, CMV and Epstein-Barr virus. HLA typing was unavailable for some donors at each locus, so association tests used only the typed subset. In a later analysis, most CMV-associated TCR beta chains were found to appear HLA-restricted, with HLA associations seemingly driven largely by CMV exposure. Compared with equally common non-associated chains, HLA-associated TCR beta chains in a later analysis were more clonally expanded and had lower generation probabilities. In an earlier analysis of 587 of the donors, most TCR beta V segments appeared in productive rearrangements about 87% or about 30% of the time, broadly matching IMGT annotations. A further reported finding was that TCR beta sequences accurately predicted the HLA-A and HLA-B alleles for most subjects in the first cohort. This cohort had only TCR beta chains sequenced, and the lack of alpha or paired-chain data limited which features could be detected. According to a later genetic analysis, donors in an Asian-associated ancestry cluster had fewer N-insertions in productive TCRs than the approximately 700-donor mean. A group of highly shared sequence variants was considered likely to be a technical artifact of the sequencing pipeline. In the study, 164 TCR beta chains were listed as associated with cytomegalovirus. Linkage disequilibrium might explain the correlated functional status among segregating V segments, but an unknown experimental factor could not be ruled out. According to the authors, the approach could potentially be generalized to other disease states and immunological phenotypes. According to a later analysis, TCR association rates differed among HLA loci, with DRB1 alleles showing the most associated TCRs and HLA-C alleles showing the fewest. Some IMGT-functional V segments, including TRBV6-2 and TRBV6-3, could not be distinguished by the 87-base-pair reads and were therefore excluded. While some public TCRs were present in many individuals, most TCR sequences turned up only very rarely across donors. The classifier was reported to diagnose cytomegalovirus status with high specificity and sensitivity in both the original and validation cohorts. A few of the identified cytomegalovirus-associated TCR beta chains were confirmed in vitro to be specific for cytomegalovirus antigens.

This clonotype originated in a woman aged 40 to 49 in good health and CMV-seronegative. The receptor chain draws on TRBV6-1 and TRBJ1-5, with 12 bases matching TRBD1. Sequencing was done on a sample of PBMCs. The sequenced DNA is TGTGCCAGCAGTCGCGGGACAGGGGGCTGGCAGCCCCAGCATTTT. The encoded protein is CASSRGTGGWQPQHF.